A selection of T cell receptor beta chains follows, all from one sample in a study of read filtering for tumor transcriptome and immune sequencing. One entry per CDR3 protein, called by TCRdb with MiXCR from the reads. The table lists 40,000 to 50,000 distinct CDR3 sequences, 13% of them singletons. The specimen was a population of CD138-negative cells sorted from bone marrow. The receptors originated from a donor at least 40 years old with multiple myeloma. The CDR3 runs from the conserved cysteine through the conserved F or W. The D gene is left open where the match is weak. The size field reads once, few, many or a size class.

TRBV20-1	many	-	TRBJ2-3	TGCAGTGCTGCTCATGGATGGGGGGCGCACCCAGATACGCAGTATTTT	CSAAHGWGAHPDTQYF
TRBV19	many	-	TRBJ1-5	TGTGCCAGTAGTATTCAACAGGGACGGAATCAGCCCCAGCATTTT	CASSIQQGRNQPQHF
TRBV7-2	many	TRBD1	TRBJ2-2	TGTGCCAGCAGCCCTTATCGCCCGGGACAGGGGACCGGGGAGCTGTTTTTT	CASSPYRPGQGTGELFF
TRBV20-1	many	-	TRBJ1-5	TGCAGTGCTAGAGTGGGAGGGGTGGGCAATCAGCCCCAGCATTTT	CSARVGGVGNQPQHF
TRBV28	many	TRBD2	TRBJ2-1	TGTGCCGGGCAATCCGGGACTAGCGGTTACAATGAGCAGTTCTTC	CAGQSGTSGYNEQFF
TRBV5-5	many	-	TRBJ2-3	TGTGCCAGCAGCTTGGTAGCGGAGCTCACAGATACGCAGTATTTT	CASSLVAELTDTQYF
TRBV28	many	-	TRBJ2-7	TGTGCCAGCACCGGGGGCGGTTCCTACGAGCAGTACTTC	CASTGGGSYEQYF
TRBV5-4	many	-	TRBJ2-1	TGTGCCAGCAGCCCCGGGAGCTTCATGGGCAGAAATGAGCAGTTCTTC	CASSPGSFMGRNEQFF
TRBV12-3/TRBV12-4	many	-	TRBJ1-1	TGTGCCAGCAGTTTAGCCCTCGGAGACACTGAAGCTTTCTTT	CASSLALGDTEAFF
TRBV28	many	TRBD2	TRBJ2-1	TGTGCCAGCAGTTTGGTTTCTAGCGGGAGTAGTGAGCAGTTCTTC	CASSLVSSGSSEQFF